The T cell receptor beta chain described here comes from a study of T-cell memory formation after mild COVID-19. Findings and limits, study-wide: The second-wave clones peaking on day 37 were not confirmed as SARS-CoV-2-specific.

In the case of this clonotype: Its matching antigen is unknown.

TCRdb fed the 5' RACE reads into MiXCR, producing one record per CDR3 protein. The data show about 470,000 distinct CDR3 sequences, roughly 20% seen once. The TCR was taken from an adult woman who had mild COVID-19 (a few samples of this study predate the infection). Cell type and time point are not known. Sequencing was carried out using PBMCs or a T cell subset sorted from them (not recorded which).

The CDR3 is CATSDSQTSAGSYEQYF. CDR3 DNA sequence: TGTGCCACCAGTGATTCCCAGACCTCGGCGGGCTCCTACGAGCAGTACTTC. This chain links TRBV24-1 with TRBJ2-7; D may be TRBD2 (5 bases). The CDR3 spans 17 residues. V shed 2 bases and J shed 0 bases, with 16 bases lying between them. Germline CDR1 KGHDR, CDR2 SFDVKD.